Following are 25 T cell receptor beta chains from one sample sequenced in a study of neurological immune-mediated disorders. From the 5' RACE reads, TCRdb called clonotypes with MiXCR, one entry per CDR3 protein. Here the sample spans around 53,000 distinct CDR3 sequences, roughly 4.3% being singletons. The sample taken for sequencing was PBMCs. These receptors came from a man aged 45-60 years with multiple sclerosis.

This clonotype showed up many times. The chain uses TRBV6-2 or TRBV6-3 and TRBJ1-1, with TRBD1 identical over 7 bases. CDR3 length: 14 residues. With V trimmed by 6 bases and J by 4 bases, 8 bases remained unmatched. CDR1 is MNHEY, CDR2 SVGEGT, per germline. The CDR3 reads CASRRDRVGTEAFF. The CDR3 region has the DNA TGTGCCAGCAGAAGAGACAGGGTAGGCACTGAAGCTTTCTTT.

CDR3 coding DNA: TGTGCCAGCAGTGCGGGCAATCAGCCCCAGCATTTT. It translates to CASSAGNQPQHF. The rearrangement joins TRBV28 to TRBJ1-5, with unresolved D. This CDR3 region has 12 residues. Germline V gene sequence: CDR1 MDHEN, CDR2 SYDVKM. Trimming shortened V by 5 bases and J by 2 bases, and 4 bases separated the two germline ends.

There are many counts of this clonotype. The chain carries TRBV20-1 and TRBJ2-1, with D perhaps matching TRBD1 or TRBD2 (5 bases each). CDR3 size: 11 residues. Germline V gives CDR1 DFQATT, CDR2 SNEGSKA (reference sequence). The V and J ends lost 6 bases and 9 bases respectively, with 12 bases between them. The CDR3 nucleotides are TGCAGTGCGAGGGGCCTGGGTGAGCAGTTCTTC. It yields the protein CSARGLGEQFF.

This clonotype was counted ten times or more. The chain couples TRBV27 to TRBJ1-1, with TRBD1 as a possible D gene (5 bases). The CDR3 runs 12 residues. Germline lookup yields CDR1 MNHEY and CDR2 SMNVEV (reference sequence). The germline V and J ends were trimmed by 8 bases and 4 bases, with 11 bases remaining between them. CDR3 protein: CASAAGATEAFF. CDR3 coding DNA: TGTGCCAGCGCGGCCGGGGCCACTGAAGCTTTCTTT.

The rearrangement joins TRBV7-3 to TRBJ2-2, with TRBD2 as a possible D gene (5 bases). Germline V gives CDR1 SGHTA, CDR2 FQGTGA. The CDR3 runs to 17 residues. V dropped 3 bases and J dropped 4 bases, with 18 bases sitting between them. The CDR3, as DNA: TGTGCCAGCAGCTTGTTTCCGTCGTCAGAGGGCACCGGGGAGCTGTTTTTT. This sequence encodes CASSLFPSSEGTGELFF. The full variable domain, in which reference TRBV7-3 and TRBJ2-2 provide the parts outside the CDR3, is GAGVSQTPSNKVTEKGKYVELRCDPISGHTALYWYRQSLGQGPEFLIYFQGTGAADDSGLPNDRFFAVRPEGSVSTLKIQRTERGDSAVYLCASSLFPSSEGTGELFFGEGSRLTVL.

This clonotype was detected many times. The CDR3 coding sequence is TGCAGTGCTACTGGACAGGGTGAAAAACTGTTTTTT. Its protein is CSATGQGEKLFF. The V and J genes are TRBV20-1 and TRBJ1-4; 8 nucleotides agree with TRBD1. V trimming: 4 bases; J trimming: 7 bases; junction bases outside the gene matches: 2. This CDR3 spans 12 amino acids. Germline V gene sequence: CDR1 DFQATT, CDR2 SNEGSKA (reference sequence).

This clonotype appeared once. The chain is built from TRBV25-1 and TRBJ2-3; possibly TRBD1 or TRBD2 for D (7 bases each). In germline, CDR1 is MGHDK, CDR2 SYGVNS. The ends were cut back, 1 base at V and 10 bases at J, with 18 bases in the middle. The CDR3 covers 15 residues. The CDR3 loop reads CASSEFGQGGTPQYF. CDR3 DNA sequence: TGTGCCAGCAGTGAATTTGGGCAGGGGGGGACCCCGCAGTATTTT.

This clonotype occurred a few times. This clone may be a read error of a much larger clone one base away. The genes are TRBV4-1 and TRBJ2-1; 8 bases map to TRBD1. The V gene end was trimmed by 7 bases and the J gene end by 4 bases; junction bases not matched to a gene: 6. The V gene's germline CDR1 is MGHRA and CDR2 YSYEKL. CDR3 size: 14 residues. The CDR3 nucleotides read TGCGCCAGCACAGACAGGGGAATTTACAATGAGCAGTTCTTC. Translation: CASTDRGIYNEQFF.

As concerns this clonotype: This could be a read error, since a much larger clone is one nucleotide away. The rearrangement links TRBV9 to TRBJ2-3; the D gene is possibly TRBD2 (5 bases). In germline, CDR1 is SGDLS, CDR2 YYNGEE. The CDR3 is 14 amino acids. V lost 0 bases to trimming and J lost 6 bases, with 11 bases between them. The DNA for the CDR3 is TGTGCCAGCAGCGTAGAACGGATAGCGGATACGCAGTATTTT. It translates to CASSVERIADTQYF.

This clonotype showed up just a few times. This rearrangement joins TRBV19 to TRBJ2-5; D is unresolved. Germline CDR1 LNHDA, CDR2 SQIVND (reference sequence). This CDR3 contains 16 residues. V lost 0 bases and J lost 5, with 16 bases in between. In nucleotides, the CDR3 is TGTGCCAGTAGTATAGATCTATCCCGACTTACGGAGACCCAGTACTTC. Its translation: CASSIDLSRLTETQYF. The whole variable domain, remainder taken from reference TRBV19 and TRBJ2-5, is DGGITQSPKYLFRKEGQNVTLSCEQNLNHDAMYWYRQDPGQGLRLIYYSQIVNDFQKGDIAEGYSVSREKKESFPLTVTSAQKNPTAFYLCASSIDLSRLTETQYFGPGTRLLVL.

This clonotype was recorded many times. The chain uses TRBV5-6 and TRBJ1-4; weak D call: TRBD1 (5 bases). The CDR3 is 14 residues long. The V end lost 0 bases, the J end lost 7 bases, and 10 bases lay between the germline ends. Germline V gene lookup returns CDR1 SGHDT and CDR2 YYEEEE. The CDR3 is CASSLGGGGEKLFF. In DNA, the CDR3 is TGTGCCAGCAGCTTGGGGGGCGGCGGTGAAAAACTGTTTTTT.

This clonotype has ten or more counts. The CDR3 bases are TGCGCCAGCAGGCTTCTAGCGGAGAACACCGGGGAGCTGTTTTTT. It codes for CASRLLAENTGELFF. The chain uses TRBV5-1 and TRBJ2-2, with 7 nucleotides matching TRBD2. This CDR3 is 15 amino acids long. CDR1 SGHRS and CDR2 YFSETQ come from the germline V gene. The V and J ends lost 5 bases and 1 base, in that order; junction bases with no gene match: 5.

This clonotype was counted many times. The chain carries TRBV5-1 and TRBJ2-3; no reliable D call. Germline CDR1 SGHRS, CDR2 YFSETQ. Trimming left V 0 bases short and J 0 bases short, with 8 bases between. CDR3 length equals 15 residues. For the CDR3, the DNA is TGCGCCAGCAGCTTGGCTGCTTACAGCACAGATACGCAGTATTTT. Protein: CASSLAAYSTDTQYF. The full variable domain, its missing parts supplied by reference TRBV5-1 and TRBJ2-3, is KAGVTQTPRYLIKTRGQQVTLSCSPISGHRSVSWYQQTPGQGLQFLFEYFSETQRNKGNFPGRFSGRQFSNSRSEMNVSTLELGDSALYLCASSLAAYSTDTQYFGPGTRLTVL.

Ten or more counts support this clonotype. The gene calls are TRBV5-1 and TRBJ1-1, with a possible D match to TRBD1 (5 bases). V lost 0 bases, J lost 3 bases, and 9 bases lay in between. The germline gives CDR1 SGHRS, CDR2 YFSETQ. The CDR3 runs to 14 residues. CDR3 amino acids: CASSLVGGDTEAFF. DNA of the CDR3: TGCGCCAGCAGCTTGGTTGGGGGGGACACTGAAGCTTTCTTT.

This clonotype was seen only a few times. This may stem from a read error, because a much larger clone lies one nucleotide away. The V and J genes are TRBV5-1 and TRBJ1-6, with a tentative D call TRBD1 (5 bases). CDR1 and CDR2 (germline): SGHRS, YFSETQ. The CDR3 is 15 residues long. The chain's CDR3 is CASSPEGQGTSPINF. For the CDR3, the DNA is TGCGCCAGCAGCCCGGAGGGGCAGGGCACTTCACCCATCAACTTT. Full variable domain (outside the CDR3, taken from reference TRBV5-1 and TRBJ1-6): KAGVTQTPRYLIKTRGQQVTLSCSPISGHRSVSWYQQTPGQGLQFLFEYFSETQRNKGNFPGRFSGRQFSNSRSEMNVSTLELGDSALYLCASSPEGQGTSPINFGNGTRLTVT.

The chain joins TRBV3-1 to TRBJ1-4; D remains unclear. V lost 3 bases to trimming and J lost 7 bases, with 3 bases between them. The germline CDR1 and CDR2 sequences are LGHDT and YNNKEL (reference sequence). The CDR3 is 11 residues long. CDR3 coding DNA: TGTGCCAGCAGCCACAGTGAAAAACTGTTTTTT. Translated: CASSHSEKLFF. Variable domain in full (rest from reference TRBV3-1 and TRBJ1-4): DTAVSQTPKYLVTQMGNDKSIKCEQNLGHDTMYWYKQDSKKFLKIMFSYNNKELIINETVPNRFSPKSPDKAHLNLHINSLELGDSAVYFCASSHSEKLFFGSGTQLSVL.

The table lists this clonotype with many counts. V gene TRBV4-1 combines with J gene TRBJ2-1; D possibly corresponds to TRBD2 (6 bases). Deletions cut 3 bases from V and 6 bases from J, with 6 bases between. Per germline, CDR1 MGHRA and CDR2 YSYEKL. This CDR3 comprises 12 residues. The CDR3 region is CASSHSGNEQFF. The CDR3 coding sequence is TGCGCCAGCAGCCATAGCGGCAATGAGCAGTTCTTC.

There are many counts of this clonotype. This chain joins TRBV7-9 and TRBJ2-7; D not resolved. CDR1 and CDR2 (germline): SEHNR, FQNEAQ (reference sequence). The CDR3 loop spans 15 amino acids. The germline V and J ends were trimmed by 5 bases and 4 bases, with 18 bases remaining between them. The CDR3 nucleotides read TGTGCCAGCAGCGCTGTTGGAACCTTAGGGTACGAGCAGTACTTC. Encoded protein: CASSAVGTLGYEQYF.

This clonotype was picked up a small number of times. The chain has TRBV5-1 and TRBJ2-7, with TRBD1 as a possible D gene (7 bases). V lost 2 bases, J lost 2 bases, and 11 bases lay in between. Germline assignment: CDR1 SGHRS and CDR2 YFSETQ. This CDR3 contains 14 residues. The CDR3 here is CASSFQGEAYEQYF. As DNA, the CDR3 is TGCGCCAGCAGCTTCCAGGGGGAGGCCTACGAGCAGTACTTC.

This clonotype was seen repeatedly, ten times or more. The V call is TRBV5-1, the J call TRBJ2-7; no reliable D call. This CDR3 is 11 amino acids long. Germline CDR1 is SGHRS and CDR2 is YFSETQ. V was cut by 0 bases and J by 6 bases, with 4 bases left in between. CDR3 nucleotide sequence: TGCGCCAGCAGCTTGGACCTCGAGCAGTACTTC. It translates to CASSLDLEQYF.

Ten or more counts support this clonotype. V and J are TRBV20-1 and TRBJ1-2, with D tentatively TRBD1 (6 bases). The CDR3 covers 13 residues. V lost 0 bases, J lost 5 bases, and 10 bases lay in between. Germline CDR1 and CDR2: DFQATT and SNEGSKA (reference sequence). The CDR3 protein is CSAREDQGYGYTF. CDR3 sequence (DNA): TGCAGTGCTAGAGAAGACCAGGGGTATGGCTACACCTTC.

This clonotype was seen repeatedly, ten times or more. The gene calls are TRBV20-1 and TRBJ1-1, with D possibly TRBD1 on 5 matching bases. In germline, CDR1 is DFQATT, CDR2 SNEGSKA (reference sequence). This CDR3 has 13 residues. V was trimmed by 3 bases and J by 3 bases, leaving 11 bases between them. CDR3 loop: CSARETVYTEAFF. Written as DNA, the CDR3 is TGCAGTGCTAGGGAGACAGTGTACACTGAAGCTTTCTTT.

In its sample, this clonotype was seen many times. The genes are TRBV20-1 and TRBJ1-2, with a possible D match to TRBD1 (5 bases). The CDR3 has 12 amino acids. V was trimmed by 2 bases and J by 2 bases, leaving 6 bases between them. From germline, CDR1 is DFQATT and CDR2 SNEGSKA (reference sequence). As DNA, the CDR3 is TGCAGTGCTAGACAGGGCAACTATGGCTACACCTTC. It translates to CSARQGNYGYTF.

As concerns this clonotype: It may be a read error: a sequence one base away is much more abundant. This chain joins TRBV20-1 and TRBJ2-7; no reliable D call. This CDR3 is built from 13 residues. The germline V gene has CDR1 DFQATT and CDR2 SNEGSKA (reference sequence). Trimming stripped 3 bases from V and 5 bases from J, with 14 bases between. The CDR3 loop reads CSASEERVDEQYF. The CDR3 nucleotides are TGCAGTGCTAGTGAGGAAAGGGTTGACGAGCAGTACTTC.

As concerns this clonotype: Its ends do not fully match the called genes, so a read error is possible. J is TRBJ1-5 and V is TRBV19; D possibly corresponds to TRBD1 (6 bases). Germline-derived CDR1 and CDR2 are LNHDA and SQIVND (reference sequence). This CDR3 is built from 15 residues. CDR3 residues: CASSISWGREQPQNF. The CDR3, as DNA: TGTGCCAGTAGTATTTCTTGGGGGCGCGAGCAGCCCCAGAATTTT.